This is a list of T cell receptor beta chains from one sample in a study of T cell repertoires in cytomegalovirus infection. For these receptors, no antigen is known. TCRdb analysed the reads with MiXCR anew, one entry per CDR3 protein. The table includes approximately 130,000 distinct CDR3 sequences, roughly a quarter detected once. Sequencing was performed on PBMCs, sequenced either directly or after in vitro stimulation (not recorded which). The receptors were sampled from a human donor in good health (CMV status not recorded). Some clones in this sample may be carry-over from other donors' samples. Each CDR3 is given with its conserved first and last residue. Each record gives: J gene, V gene, clone size, D gene, CDR3 protein, CDR3 DNA. D genes are given only for firm matches. Clone size is given for some rows only: seen once, a few or many times, or a class if the clone is expanded.

TRBJ1-1,TRBV7-9,many,TRBD1,CASSQGQGGTNTEAFF,TGTGCCAGCAGCCAGGGACAGGGAGGGACGAACACTGAAGCTTTCTTT
TRBJ1-3,TRBV12-3/TRBV12-4,few,-,CASSWGRRGNTIYF,TGTGCCAGCAGTTGGGGCCGCCGGGGAAACACCATATATTTT
TRBJ1-2,TRBV7-6,many,-,CASSLEPGKIYGYTF,TGTGCCAGCAGCTTGGAGCCAGGGAAGATCTATGGCTACACCTTC
TRBJ2-3,TRBV6-5,-,-,CASSYSKGVVSDTQYF,TGTGCCAGCAGTTACTCGAAGGGGGTTGTCTCAGATACGCAGTATTTT
TRBJ1-1,TRBV11-2,many,-,CASSSSPVGTAFF,TGTGCCAGCAGCTCCTCACCCGTGGGCACAGCTTTCTTT
TRBJ1-1,TRBV7-6,few,TRBD1,CASSLGAGGVFLAFF,TGTGCCAGCAGCTTAGGGGCAGGGGGCGTATTTCTGGCTTTCTTT
TRBJ2-7,TRBV28,once,-,CASSFDWAGLNYEQYF,TGTGCCAGCAGTTTCGATTGGGCGGGTCTTAACTACGAGCAGTACTTC
TRBJ2-3,TRBV15,-,TRBD2,CATSRVGRPDTQYF,TGTGCCACCAGCAGAGTCGGGAGGCCAGATACGCAGTATTTT
TRBJ2-3,TRBV11-2,-,TRBD2,CASSYWTSGFADTQYF,TGTGCCAGCAGTTACTGGACTAGCGGGTTTGCAGATACGCAGTATTTT
TRBJ2-7,TRBV10-3,-,TRBD1,CAIRGAEAGGEQYF,TGTGCCATCAGAGGGGCAGAGGCAGGGGGCGAGCAGTACTTC
TRBJ2-7,TRBV28,-,TRBD2,CASGLSGGIYEQYF,TGTGCCAGCGGTTTATCGGGGGGAATATACGAGCAGTACTTC
TRBJ2-2,TRBV7-2,-,TRBD1,CASTSWTGNTGELFF,TGTGCCAGCACGAGTTGGACAGGGAACACCGGGGAGCTGTTTTTT
TRBJ2-1,TRBV7-2,-,TRBD2,CASTVGGGGEEQFF,TGTGCCAGCACCGTGGGGGGGGGGGGGGAGGAGCAGTTCTTC
TRBJ1-1,TRBV19,-,-,CASTMGGNTEAFF,TGTGCCAGTACCATGGGGGGGAACACTGAAGCTTTCTTT
TRBJ2-7,TRBV7-2,many,-,CASSLIPVASSYEQYF,TGTGCCAGCAGCTTAATTCCGGTGGCGAGCTCCTACGAGCAGTACTTC
TRBJ2-5,TRBV27,-,-,CASRRQETQYF,TGTGCCAGCAGGAGACAAGAGACCCAGTACTTC
TRBJ2-1,TRBV11-2,-,-,CASSSEARHVNEQFF,TGTGCCAGCAGCTCTGAGGCAAGACATGTCAATGAGCAGTTCTTC
TRBJ1-4,TRBV7-2,few,-,CASSPGGNEKLFF,TGTGCCAGCAGCCCCGGGGGTAATGAAAAACTGTTTTTT
TRBJ2-7,TRBV7-9,many,-,CASRPGSSYEQYF,TGTGCCAGCAGACCCGGGAGCTCCTACGAGCAGTACTTC
TRBJ2-1,TRBV4-3,few,-,CASSQDSQGNSYNEQFF,TGCGCCAGCAGCCAAGATAGTCAGGGGAACTCCTACAATGAGCAGTTCTTC
TRBJ2-7,TRBV18,-,-,CASSPKQGYEQYF,TGTGCCAGCTCACCCAAGCAAGGCTACGAGCAGTACTTC
TRBJ2-3,TRBV12-3/TRBV12-4,-,-,CASSPPILGGTDTQYF,TGTGCCAGCAGTCCGCCGATCCTAGGCGGGACAGATACGCAGTATTTT
TRBJ2-7,TRBV3-1,few,-,CASSPRTATYEQYF,TGTGCCAGCAGCCCCCGGACGGCTACCTACGAGCAGTACTTC
TRBJ2-3,TRBV19,-,-,CASSIGGTDTQYF,TGTGCCAGTAGTATTGGAGGGACAGATACGCAGTATTTT
TRBJ2-3,TRBV27,-,-,CASSSGAEASTDTQYF,TGTGCCAGCAGTTCGGGGGCGGAGGCGAGCACAGATACGCAGTATTTT
TRBJ2-1,TRBV12-3/TRBV12-4,few,-,CASRIGTGGANEQFF,TGTGCCAGCAGAATTGGGACTGGGGGGGCCAATGAGCAGTTCTTC
TRBJ1-2,TRBV29-1,-,-,CSVVSRAGYTF,TGCAGCGTTGTATCGAGAGCCGGCTACACCTTC
TRBJ1-4,TRBV7-2,few,TRBD1,CASSLQGGNEKLFF,TGTGCCAGCAGCTTACAGGGGGGGAATGAAAAACTGTTTTTT
TRBJ2-5,TRBV6-2/TRBV6-3,-,-,CASSPGAAGQYF,TGTGCCAGCAGTCCCGGGGCAGCGGGCCAGTACTTC
TRBJ2-3,TRBV20-1,few,TRBD2,CSATTGGLAGGADTQYF,TGCAGTGCTACCACAGGTGGACTAGCGGGGGGTGCGGATACGCAGTATTTT
TRBJ2-5,TRBV20-1,-,TRBD2,CSAATSGMETQYF,TGCAGTGCTGCGACTAGCGGGATGGAGACCCAGTACTTC
TRBJ2-2,TRBV10-3,-,TRBD2,CAISERLAGGPNTGELFF,TGTGCCATCAGTGAAAGGCTAGCGGGAGGGCCAAACACCGGGGAGCTGTTTTTT
TRBJ2-3,TRBV12-3/TRBV12-4,many,-,CASRKTEGDTQYF,TGTGCCAGCAGAAAGACGGAGGGAGATACGCAGTATTTT
TRBJ2-6,TRBV4-1,-,-,CASSQEKIGTGANVLTF,TGCGCCAGCAGCCAAGAGAAGATAGGGACTGGGGCCAACGTCCTGACTTTC
TRBJ2-1,TRBV10-1,-,TRBD2,CASSEGVAGGPNEQFF,TGCGCCAGCAGTGAGGGGGTAGCGGGAGGGCCTAATGAGCAGTTCTTC
TRBJ1-1,TRBV7-2,few,-,CASSRQENTEAFF,TGTGCCAGCAGCCGACAGGAGAACACTGAAGCTTTCTTT
TRBJ2-2,TRBV5-6,few,-,CASSLTAGGTGELFF,TGTGCCAGCAGCTTGACGGCAGGGGGGACCGGGGAGCTGTTTTTT
TRBJ2-1,TRBV12-5,-,-,CASGLMSGNEQFF,TGTGCTAGTGGTTTGATGTCCGGGAATGAGCAGTTCTTC
TRBJ1-5,TRBV20-1,few,-,CSAPWVGSNQPQHF,TGCAGTGCTCCATGGGTAGGGAGCAATCAGCCCCAGCATTTT
TRBJ2-2,TRBV25-1,many,TRBD1,CASSAGTGDTGELFF,TGTGCCAGCAGTGCCGGGACAGGGGACACCGGGGAGCTGTTTTTT
TRBJ2-2,TRBV2,-,-,CASSDNGPGRGGELFF,TGTGCCAGCAGTGATAATGGACCAGGGAGAGGCGGGGAGCTGTTTTTT
TRBJ2-3,TRBV7-2,few,TRBD2,CASESGRSADTQYF,TGTGCCAGCGAAAGCGGGAGGAGCGCAGATACGCAGTATTTT
TRBJ1-2,TRBV5-4,many,-,CASSLWAGDGYTF,TGTGCCAGCAGCTTGTGGGCGGGGGATGGCTACACCTTC
TRBJ2-3,TRBV9,-,TRBD2,CASSVGIGASGNPGADTQYF,TGTGCCAGCAGCGTAGGAATCGGGGCTAGCGGGAATCCCGGTGCAGATACGCAGTATTTT
TRBJ2-3,TRBV7-9,few,-,CASSFGVAATDTQYF,TGTGCCAGCAGCTTCGGGGTAGCGGCCACAGATACGCAGTATTTT
TRBJ1-4,TRBV5-8,-,TRBD1,CASSLRQGDKLFF,TGTGCCAGCAGCTTGCGACAGGGGGATAAACTGTTTTTT